The sample holds a few counts of the clone carrying this T cell receptor beta chain. Its specificity is unknown. With a J-beta primer mix and a sample-barcoded 5' primer, a second PCR ran roughly 6 to 11 cycles. Each cDNA molecule was tagged by a template-switch adaptor that had 12 random nucleotides. Using its own MiXCR run on the 5' RACE reads, TCRdb lists one record per CDR3 protein. This table holds 1.5 million to 2 million distinct CDR3 sequences, 49% found once. The data derive from a study of blood T cells in healthy people across ages. Investigators took 8 to 10 milliliters of peripheral blood from every donor. Study findings and constraints: PBMC samples, being unsorted, prevented any conclusive comparison of naive and antigen-experienced cells. Not knowing donor CMV status may have confounded expanded clonotype changes.

Trimming at V came to 3 bases and at J to 7 bases, leaving 8 bases not matched to a gene. Germline V gene lookup returns CDR1 SGHAT and CDR2 FQDESV (reference sequence). The CDR3 contains 14 residues. This chain uses TRBV11-1 with TRBJ2-7; 8 positions match TRBD1. Input material: blood. This clonotype was obtained from a woman in her thirties or forties in good health. The CDR3 sequence: CASSFGGTGTEQYF. CDR3 coding DNA: TGTGCCAGCAGCTTCGGCGGGACAGGTACTGAGCAGTACTTC.